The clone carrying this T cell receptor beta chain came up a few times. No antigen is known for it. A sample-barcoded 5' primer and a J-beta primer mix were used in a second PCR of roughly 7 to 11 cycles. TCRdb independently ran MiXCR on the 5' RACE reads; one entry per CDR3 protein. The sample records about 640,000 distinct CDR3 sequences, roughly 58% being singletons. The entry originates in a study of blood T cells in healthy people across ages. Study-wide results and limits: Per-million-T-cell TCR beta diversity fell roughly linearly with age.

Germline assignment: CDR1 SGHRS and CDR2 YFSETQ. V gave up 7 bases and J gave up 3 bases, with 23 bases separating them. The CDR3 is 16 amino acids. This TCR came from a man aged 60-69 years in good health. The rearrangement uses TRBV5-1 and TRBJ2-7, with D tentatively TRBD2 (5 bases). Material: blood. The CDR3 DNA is TGCGCCAGCGGAGGCCTCCCCGGGGTGTCTGACTACGAGCAGTACTTC. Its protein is CASGGLPGVSDYEQYF.